The 7 T cell receptor beta chains below were found in one sample sequenced in a study of patients and donors after allogeneic stem cell transplantation. TCRdb recomputed calls from the RT-PCR reads with MiXCR, one row per CDR3 protein. The sample includes approximately 430,000 distinct CDR3 sequences, 15% to 20% of them seen just once. Sequencing input: blood, either unsorted or a sorted T cell fraction (not recorded which). The receptors originated from a human donor who was either an allogeneic HSCT recipient or a stem cell or donor lymphocyte infusion donor (not recorded which). It is not recorded whose cells these are; they may come from a transplant donor.

CDR3 region: CASSWRRNTGELFF. CDR3 DNA sequence: TGTGCCAGCTCTTGGCGGAGGAACACCGGGGAGCTGTTTTTT. The chain joins TRBV11-3 to TRBJ2-2; D call uncertain. CDR3 size: 14 residues. Germline V lookup: CDR1 SGHNT, CDR2 YENEEA. Trimming took 8 bases from V and 1 from J, leaving 11 bases between them.

The chain has TRBV4-1 and TRBJ1-4, with 9 bases aligning to TRBD1. The CDR3 sequence is 18 residues long. Losses at the gene ends were 1 base for V and 0 bases for J; bases not matched to a gene: 6. CDR1 MGHRA and CDR2 YSYEKL come from the germline V gene. Written as DNA, the CDR3 is TGCGCCAGCAGCCAAGGGCATAGACAGGGGGCAACTAATGAAAAACTGTTTTTT. Amino acids: CASSQGHRQGATNEKLFF.

This clonotype was observed a handful of times. The J gene is TRBJ1-3, the V gene TRBV10-2; possible D gene TRBD1, 5 bases. The CDR3 extends over 13 amino acids. CDR1 WSHSY and CDR2 SAAADI come from the germline V gene. Trimming cost V 7 bases and J 4 bases, with 11 bases left between them. The CDR3 region has the DNA TGCGCCAGCACGAAAGGGGCAGGAAACACCATATATTTT. As protein: CASTKGAGNTIYF.

The chain carries TRBV6-1 and TRBJ1-1; no firm D call. V dropped 6 bases and J dropped 3 bases, with 20 bases sitting between them. Germline-derived CDR1 and CDR2 are MNHNS and SASEGT. The CDR3 length is 16 residues. Here the CDR3 reads CASRVRVGRLDTEAFF. The CDR3 DNA sequence: TGTGCCAGCAGAGTACGGGTGGGCCGACTGGACACTGAAGCTTTCTTT.

This clonotype was detected only once. The chain combines TRBV12-3 or TRBV12-4 with TRBJ1-2, with D maybe TRBD1 (5 bases). Trimming cost V 5 bases and J 5 bases, with 18 bases left between them. The CDR3 runs 15 residues. For the CDR3, the DNA is TGTGCCAGCAGTCAAAGACAGACTTTCCTGTATGGCTACACCTTC. It codes for CASSQRQTFLYGYTF.

The V call is TRBV6-5, the J call TRBJ1-5; no definite D call. The CDR3 has 15 residues. Germline CDR1 is MNHEY and CDR2 is SVGAGI. The V end was cut by 0 bases, the J end by 4 bases, with 10 bases between. The CDR3 nucleotides read TGTGCCAGCAGTTACTCGCCAGCGCCTAATCAGCCCCAGCATTTT. This translates into CASSYSPAPNQPQHF.

The chain combines TRBV2 with TRBJ2-2; D is perhaps TRBD1 or TRBD2 (5 bases each). This CDR3 comprises 15 residues. The V end was cut by 2 bases, the J end by 4 bases, with 11 bases between. Germline CDR1 is SNHLY and CDR2 is FYNNEI. CDR3 residues: CASSEQGVGTGELFF. As DNA, the CDR3 is TGTGCCAGCAGTGAACAGGGAGTAGGCACCGGGGAGCTGTTTTTT.